Given below is one T cell receptor (beta chain) in context. The CDR3 totals 12 residues. Germline V gene sequence: CDR1 GTSNPN, CDR2 SVGIG (reference sequence). Trimming at V came to 3 bases and at J to 5 bases, leaving 4 bases not matched to a gene. Adult Caucasians living in Nashville, Tennessee made up all of the donors. This specimen belongs to a study of shared clonotypes between healthy human individuals. The assay used deep level. Authors' data handling: ImmunoSEQ output lacked quality scores and full-length reads, limiting matched filtering. Some clones are missing from TCRdb's copy, which holds only in-frame ones; the method was immunoSEQ multiplex PCR. V and J calls and clone size are given by that table; D and trimming were obtained from the DNA. The repertoire holds about 380,000 clones, with 96% as singletons.

The chain employs TRBV30 and TRBJ2-7; the match to TRBD2 covers 7 bases. Specimen: memory CD8+ T cells sorted from blood. Described subset: CD45RO+ cells pooled with CCR7-negative TemRA cells. The source is a man aged 30 to 39 in good health. Here the CDR3 reads CAWRKTSNEQYF. The CDR3 nucleotides read TGTGCCTGGAGGAAGACTAGCAACGAGCAGTACTTC.